This T cell receptor beta chain was captured by sequencing in a study of blood T cell repertoires in COVID-19. As handled by the study authors: Amplification of reference gene primers provided the estimated nucleated cell counts. Using immunoSEQ multiplex PCR, the repertoire was profiled, and TCRdb retains in-frame clones only, with some absent. V and J calls and clone size come straight from that table; D and trimming were deduced from the DNA. The sample consists of about 180,000 clones, about 82% of them appearing once. V lost 3 bases to trimming and J lost 1 base, with 19 bases between them. This CDR3 is built from 17 residues. The V gene's germline CDR1 is MDHEN and CDR2 SYDVKM.

The sequence was obtained from a woman aged 30 to 39 who had recovered from COVID-19. The V gene is TRBV28, the J gene TRBJ2-7; TRBD1 might be the D (6 bases). The sequencing input was PBMCs or T cells enriched from blood (not recorded which). The DNA for the CDR3 is TGTGCCAGCAGTTTTTTAATGTATGGGACACGATCCTACGAGCAGTACTTC. Its protein product is CASSFLMYGTRSYEQYF.